The TCR beta chain described here comes from a study of beta chain features in type 1 diabetes. Findings of the study overall: There was a moderate but significant shortening of TCRB CDR3s in all four CD4+ subsets of Type 1 diabetes patients.

The CDR3 extends over 15 amino acids. Germline CDR1 and CDR2: LNHDA and SQIVND (reference sequence). In regard to this clone: Its matching antigen is unknown.

Since all of the isolated RNA was reverse transcribed, expressed TCRB transcripts were what got sequenced. Data came from immunoSEQ multiplex PCR; TCRdb stores just in-frame clones and leaves some out. Here the sample spans about 130,000 clones, about a tenth being singletons. The chain carries TRBV19 and TRBJ2-5; 8 bases are a match to TRBD1. The better agreement between TRBJ2-7 and the DNA end casts doubt on the J call. Sequencing was done on a sample of central memory CD4+ T cells from blood. The clonotype originates from a man between 18 and 29 years old in good health. CDR3 sequence: CASSIDGQGTYEQYF. The CDR3 DNA reads TGTGCCAGTAGTATAGACGGACAGGGTACCTACGAGCAGTACTTC.